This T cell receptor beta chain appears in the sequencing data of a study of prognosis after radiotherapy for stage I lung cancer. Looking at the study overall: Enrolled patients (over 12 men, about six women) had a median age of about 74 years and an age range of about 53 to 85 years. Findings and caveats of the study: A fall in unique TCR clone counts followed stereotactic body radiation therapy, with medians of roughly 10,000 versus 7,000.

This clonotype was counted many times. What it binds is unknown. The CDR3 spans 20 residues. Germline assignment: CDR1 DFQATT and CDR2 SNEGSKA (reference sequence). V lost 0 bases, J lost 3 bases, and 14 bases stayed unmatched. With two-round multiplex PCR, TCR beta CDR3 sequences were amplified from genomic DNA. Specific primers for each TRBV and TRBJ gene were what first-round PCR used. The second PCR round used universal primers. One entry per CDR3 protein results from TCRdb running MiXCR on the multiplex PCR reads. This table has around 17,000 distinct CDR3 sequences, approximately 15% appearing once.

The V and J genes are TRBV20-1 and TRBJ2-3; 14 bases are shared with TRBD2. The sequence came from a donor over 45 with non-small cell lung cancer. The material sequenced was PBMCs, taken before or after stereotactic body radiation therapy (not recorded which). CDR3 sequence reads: CSARDPGTSGRGGWTDTQYF. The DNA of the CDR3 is TGCAGTGCTAGAGATCCCGGGACTAGCGGGAGAGGGGGATGGACAGATACGCAGTATTTT.